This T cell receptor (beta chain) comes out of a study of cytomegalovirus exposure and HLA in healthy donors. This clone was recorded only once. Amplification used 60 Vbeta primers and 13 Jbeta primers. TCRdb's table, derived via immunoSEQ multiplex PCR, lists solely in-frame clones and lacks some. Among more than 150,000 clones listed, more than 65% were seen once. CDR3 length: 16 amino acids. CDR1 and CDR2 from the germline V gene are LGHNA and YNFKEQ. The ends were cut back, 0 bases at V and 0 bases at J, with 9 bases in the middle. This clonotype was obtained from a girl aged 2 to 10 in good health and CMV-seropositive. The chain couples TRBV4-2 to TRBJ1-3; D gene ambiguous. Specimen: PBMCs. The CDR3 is CASSQERFNSGNTIYF. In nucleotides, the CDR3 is TGTGCCAGCAGCCAAGAGAGGTTTAACTCTGGAAACACCATATATTTT.